This is a list of T cell receptor beta chains from one sample in a study of T cell responses to AZD1222 COVID-19 vaccine. Data came from immunoSEQ multiplex PCR; TCRdb stores just in-frame clones and leaves some out. Here the sample spans about 180,000 clones, over 80% being singletons. The sequences come from peripheral blood, collected 28 days after the second dose of the MenACWY control vaccine. The receptors stem from an adult who received the MenACWY meningococcal vaccine as a control. The CDR3 runs from the conserved cysteine through the conserved F or W. Each record gives: clone size, J gene, D gene, V gene, CDR3 protein, CDR3 DNA. The D gene is left open where the match is weak. Rows may omit the clone size; those that give it use once, few, many or a size class.

.,TRBJ1-2,.,TRBV20-1,CSASGRGGYGYTF,TGCAGTGCTAGTGGTAGGGGCGGCTATGGCTACACCTTC
.,TRBJ1-1,TRBD1,TRBV5-4,CASSPQGGRAEAFF,TGTGCCAGCAGCCCTCAGGGGGGAAGGGCTGAAGCTTTCTTT
.,TRBJ2-2,.,TRBV10-3,CAIKAGNTGELFF,TGTGCCATCAAGGCGGGGAACACCGGGGAGCTGTTTTTT
.,TRBJ1-3,.,TRBV10-3,CAITPDSNSGNTIYF,TGTGCCATCACCCCAGACAGCAACTCTGGAAACACCATATATTTT
.,TRBJ1-6,.,TRBV30,CAWGDLNSRASPLHF,TGTGCCTGGGGGGACCTCAATTCCCGGGCATCACCCCTCCACTTT
.,TRBJ2-1,TRBD2,TRBV10-3,CAINPGLVPSNEQFF,TGTGCCATCAACCCGGGACTAGTCCCTTCCAATGAGCAGTTCTTC
.,TRBJ2-3,.,TRBV6-5,CASSYGHSTDTQYF,TGTGCCAGCAGTTACGGTCACAGCACAGATACGCAGTATTTT
once,TRBJ1-2,.,TRBV10-3,CAISTGNWGYTF,TGTGCCATCAGTACAGGGAATTGGGGCTACACCTTC
once,TRBJ1-2,.,TRBV9,CASSPGHSNYGYTF,TGTGCCAGCAGCCCGGGACATTCTAACTATGGCTACACCTTC
.,TRBJ2-4,TRBD1,TRBV19,CASSSDRGQIQYF,TGTGCCAGTAGTAGTGACAGGGGGCAGATTCAGTACTTC
.,TRBJ1-2,TRBD1,TRBV2,CASSEGQGVGGYTF,TGTGCCAGCAGTGAGGGACAGGGTGTAGGAGGCTACACCTTC
.,TRBJ2-5,TRBD2,TRBV3-1/TRBV3-2,CASSQGAGGFQETQYF,TGTGCCAGCAGCCAAGGGGCGGGGGGCTTCCAAGAGACCCAGTACTTC
.,TRBJ1-2,.,TRBV6-1,CASSEARVRVAYGYTF,TGTGCCAGCAGTGAAGCCCGGGTCAGGGTGGCCTATGGCTACACCTTC
.,TRBJ1-2,.,TRBV21-1,CASSAKGEPGTGENYGYTF,TGTGCCAGCAGCGCAAAGGGGGAACCAGGGACAGGGGAGAACTATGGCTACACCTTC
.,TRBJ1-6,TRBD1,TRBV5-4,CASSWDRQNSPLHF,TGTGCCAGCAGCTGGGACAGGCAGAATTCACCCCTCCACTTT
.,TRBJ1-4,.,TRBV6-5,CASRGDLREKLFF,TGTGCCTCGCGGGGGGATCTTAGGGAAAAACTGTTTTTT
.,TRBJ1-2,.,TRBV5-6,CASSRIYGYTF,TGTGCCAGCAGCAGGATCTATGGCTACACCTTC
once,TRBJ1-1,.,TRBV7-9,CASSREKGLGTEAFF,TGTGCCAGCTCCCGGGAAAAAGGGCTCGGCACTGAAGCTTTCTTT
.,TRBJ1-4,.,TRBV9,CASSVDPGTPPEKLFF,TGTGCCAGCAGCGTAGACCCCGGGACCCCTCCTGAAAAACTGTTTTTT
.,TRBJ2-7,.,TRBV6-5,CASRDSVFQQYF,TGTGCCAGCAGGGACAGCGTGTTCCAGCAGTACTTC
.,TRBJ1-2,.,TRBV19,CASSYAGAIYGYTF,TGTGCCAGTAGTTACGCAGGGGCGATCTATGGCTACACCTTC
.,TRBJ2-3,TRBD2,TRBV5-1,CASSLGPTSGGFNTQYF,TGCGCCAGCAGCTTGGGCCCTACTAGCGGGGGTTTTAATACGCAGTATTTT
few,TRBJ1-2,.,TRBV28,CASSWSGAYGYTF,TGTGCCAGCAGTTGGTCAGGGGCCTATGGCTACACCTTC
.,TRBJ1-2,.,TRBV28,CASSLGRGGPNYGYTF,TGTGCCAGCAGTTTGGGGAGGGGGGGACCAAACTATGGCTACACCTTC
.,TRBJ1-2,.,TRBV9,CASSESVRGTYGYTF,TGTGCCAGCAGCGAGTCCGTCAGGGGAACTTATGGCTACACCTTC
.,TRBJ1-2,TRBD1,TRBV19,CASSIGQAYGYTF,TGTGCCAGTAGTATCGGACAGGCCTATGGCTACACCTTC
.,TRBJ1-2,.,TRBV7-9,CASSLARVYGYTF,TGTGCCAGCAGCTTAGCCAGGGTGTATGGCTACACCTTC
.,TRBJ1-2,TRBD1,TRBV20-1,CSATGAYGYTF,TGCAGTGCCACAGGGGCCTATGGCTACACCTTC
.,TRBJ2-1,TRBD2,TRBV4-2,CASSQGPGLADEPHGQFF,TGTGCCAGCAGCCAAGGCCCGGGACTAGCAGACGAACCCCACGGGCAGTTCTTC
.,TRBJ1-4,.,TRBV6-5,CASSFWPATNEKLFF,TGTGCCAGCAGTTTTTGGCCTGCAACTAATGAAAAACTGTTTTTT
.,TRBJ1-1,.,TRBV30,CAWSTRTYRKKAFF,TGTGCCTGGAGTACTAGGACATATAGGAAAAAGGCTTTCTTT
.,TRBJ1-1,TRBD1,TRBV6-5,CASSSTEGQWNTEAFF,TGTGCCAGCAGTTCCACCGAGGGACAGTGGAACACTGAAGCTTTCTTT
.,TRBJ2-7,.,TRBV10-3,CAIRSDRSSYEQYF,TGTGCCATCAGGTCAGACAGGTCCTCCTACGAGCAGTACTTC
.,TRBJ1-4,TRBD1,TRBV27,CASSFLRQGGEKLFF,TGTGCCAGCAGTTTCCTTCGACAGGGTGGTGAAAAACTGTTTTTT
.,TRBJ1-6,.,TRBV2,CASSGDIGSPLHF,TGTGCCAGCAGCGGGGACATAGGTTCACCCCTCCACTTT
.,TRBJ1-2,.,TRBV19,CASSIVGTLGRGYTF,TGTGCCAGTAGTATCGTTGGGACTCTTGGGAGAGGCTACACCTTC
.,TRBJ1-1,.,TRBV3-1/TRBV3-2,CASSQGGGTEAFF,TGTGCCAGCAGCCAAGGAGGGGGCACTGAAGCTTTCTTT
.,TRBJ2-2,.,TRBV6-5,CASNRQMNTGELFF,TGTGCCAGCAATCGACAGATGAACACCGGGGAGCTGTTTTTT
.,TRBJ1-2,TRBD1,TRBV4-1,CASSQWTGSYGYTF,TGCGCCAGCAGCCAATGGACAGGGTCCTATGGCTACACCTTC
.,TRBJ2-7,.,TRBV11-2,CASSLEATVSYEQYF,TGTGCCAGCAGCTTAGAGGCGACAGTCTCCTACGAGCAGTACTTC
few,TRBJ2-7,.,TRBV6-2/TRBV6-3,CASSYALANWGSYEQYF,TGTGCCAGCAGTTACGCGTTGGCGAATTGGGGCTCCTACGAGCAGTACTTC
.,TRBJ1-2,TRBD1,TRBV18,CASSTAGTGGLGGYTF,TGTGCCAGCTCAACCGCCGGGACAGGGGGACTCGGGGGCTACACCTTC
.,TRBJ2-3,.,TRBV6-2/TRBV6-3,CASSSPGQRNPDTQYF,TGTGCCAGCAGCTCACCCGGACAGAGAAACCCAGATACGCAGTATTTT
.,TRBJ2-1,TRBD1,TRBV6-6,CASRLTGANEQFF,TGTGCCAGCAGATTGACAGGGGCCAATGAGCAGTTCTTC
.,TRBJ1-3,TRBD1,TRBV5-1,CASRAGTGDLVAGNTIYF,TGCGCCAGCAGGGCCGGGACAGGGGATCTGGTCGCCGGAAACACCATATATTTT
.,TRBJ1-1,.,TRBV4-3,CASSQVEQTNTEAFF,TGCGCCAGCAGCCAAGTGGAACAGACGAACACTGAAGCTTTCTTT
.,TRBJ2-2,TRBD1,TRBV12-3/TRBV12-4,CASSPRQGRELFF,TGTGCCAGCAGTCCCCGACAGGGCCGGGAGCTGTTTTTT
.,TRBJ1-1,.,TRBV3-1/TRBV3-2,CASSQGGGGRAFF,TGTGCCAGCAGCCAAGGGGGCGGGGGCAGGGCTTTCTTT
.,TRBJ1-2,.,TRBV7-9,CASRYGGAYGYTF,TGTGCCAGCAGATATGGGGGAGCCTATGGCTACACCTTC
.,TRBJ1-1,.,TRBV30,CAWSPGGGGENTEAFF,TGTGCCTGGAGTCCCGGGGGGGGAGGGGAGAACACTGAAGCTTTCTTT
.,TRBJ1-5,.,TRBV6-1,CASSEAAGGNWGNQPQHF,TGTGCCAGCAGTGAAGCAGCCGGGGGCAATTGGGGCAATCAGCCCCAGCATTTT
.,TRBJ1-5,.,TRBV7-9,CASSLGSVNQPQHF,TGTGCCAGCAGCTTAGGGTCCGTAAATCAGCCCCAGCATTTT
few,TRBJ1-1,TRBD1,TRBV7-3,CASSSSGGLNTEAFF,TGTGCCAGCAGCTCCTCAGGGGGCTTGAACACTGAAGCTTTCTTT
.,TRBJ2-3,TRBD2,TRBV12-3/TRBV12-4,CANKRGSTDTQYF,TGTGCCAACAAGCGGGGTAGCACAGATACGCAGTATTTT
.,TRBJ1-1,.,TRBV18,CASSPRVTEAFF,TGTGCCAGCTCACCTCGGGTCACTGAAGCTTTCTTT